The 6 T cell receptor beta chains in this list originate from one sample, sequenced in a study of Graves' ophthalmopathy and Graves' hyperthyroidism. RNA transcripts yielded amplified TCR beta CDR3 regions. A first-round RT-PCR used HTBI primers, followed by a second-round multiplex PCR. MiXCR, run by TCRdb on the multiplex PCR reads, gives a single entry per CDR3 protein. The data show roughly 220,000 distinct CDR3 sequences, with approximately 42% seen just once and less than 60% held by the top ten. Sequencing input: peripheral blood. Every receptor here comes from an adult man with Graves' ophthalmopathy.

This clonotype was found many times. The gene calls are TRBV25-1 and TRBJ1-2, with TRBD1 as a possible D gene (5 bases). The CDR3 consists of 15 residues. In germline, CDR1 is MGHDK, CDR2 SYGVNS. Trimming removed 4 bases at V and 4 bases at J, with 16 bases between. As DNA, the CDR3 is TGTGCCAGCAGTGGGCCTGGTGGGCAGGGCTATGGCTACACCTTC. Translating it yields CASSGPGGQGYGYTF.

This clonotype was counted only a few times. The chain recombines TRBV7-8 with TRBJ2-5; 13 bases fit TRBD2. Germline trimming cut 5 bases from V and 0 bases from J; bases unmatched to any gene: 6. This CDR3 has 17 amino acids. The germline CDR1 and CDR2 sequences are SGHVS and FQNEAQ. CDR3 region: CASSPGTSGIYQETQYF. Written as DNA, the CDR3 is TGTGCCAGCAGCCCGGGGACTAGCGGGATCTACCAAGAGACCCAGTACTTC.

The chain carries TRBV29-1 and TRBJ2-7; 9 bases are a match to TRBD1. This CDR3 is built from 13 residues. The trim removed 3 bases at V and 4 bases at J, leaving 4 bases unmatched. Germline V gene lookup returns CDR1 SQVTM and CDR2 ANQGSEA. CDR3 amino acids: CSVDTGQGYEQYF. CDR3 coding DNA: TGCAGCGTTGATACGGGACAGGGATACGAGCAGTACTTC.

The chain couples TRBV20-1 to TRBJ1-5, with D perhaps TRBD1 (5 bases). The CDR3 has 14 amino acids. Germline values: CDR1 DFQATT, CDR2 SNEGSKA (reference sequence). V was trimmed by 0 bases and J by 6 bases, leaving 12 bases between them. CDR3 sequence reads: CSARDLGGFQPQHF. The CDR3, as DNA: TGCAGTGCTAGAGATCTGGGGGGTTTTCAGCCCCAGCATTTT.

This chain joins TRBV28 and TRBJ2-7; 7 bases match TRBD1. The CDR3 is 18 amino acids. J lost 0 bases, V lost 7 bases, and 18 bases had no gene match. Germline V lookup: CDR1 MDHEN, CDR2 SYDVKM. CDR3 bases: TGTGCCAGCACCCCGGGTGGGACAGTGAAAACTAGCTCCTACGAGCAGTACTTC. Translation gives CASTPGGTVKTSSYEQYF.

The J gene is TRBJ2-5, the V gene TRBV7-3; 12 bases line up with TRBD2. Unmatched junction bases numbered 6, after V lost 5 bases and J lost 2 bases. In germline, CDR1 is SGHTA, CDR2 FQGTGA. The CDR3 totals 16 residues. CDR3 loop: CASSQGLAGSQETQYF. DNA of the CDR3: TGTGCCAGCAGCCAGGGACTAGCGGGTTCACAAGAGACCCAGTACTTC. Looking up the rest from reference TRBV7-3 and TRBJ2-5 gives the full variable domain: GAGVSQTPSNKVTEKGKYVELRCDPISGHTALYWYRQSLGQGPEFLIYFQGTGAADDSGLPNDRFFAVRPEGSVSTLKIQRTERGDSAVYLCASSQGLAGSQETQYFGPGTRLLVL.